A selection of T cell receptor beta chains follows, all from one sample in a study of blood T cells in healthy people across ages. MiXCR was run by TCRdb on the 5' RACE reads, yielding one entry per CDR3 protein. The top ten hold 15% to 20% of the sample, which has hundreds of thousands of distinct CDR3 sequences, more than 25% seen once. The source material was blood. The receptors derive from a woman older than 75 in good health. Each CDR3 is given with its conserved first and last residue. D genes are given only for firm matches. Clone size appears in some rows only: once, few, many, or a class for an expanded clone.

v_call	d_call	clone_size	j_call	cdr3_nt	cdr3_aa
TRBV20-1	.	.	TRBJ2-7	TGCAGTGCTCGACAAAGTGGCTACGAGCAGTACTTC	CSARQSGYEQYF
TRBV5-1	.	many	TRBJ2-5	TGCGCCAGCAGCTGGGGACGCATGCAAGAGACCCAGTACTTC	CASSWGRMQETQYF
TRBV5-1	.	once	TRBJ2-3	TGCGCCAGCAGCTTGTATGGGTTGGCAGATACGCAGTATTTT	CASSLYGLADTQYF
TRBV6-6	.	.	TRBJ1-2	TGTGCCAGCTCGGAGTTCTATGGCTACACCTTC	CASSEFYGYTF
TRBV6-2/TRBV6-3	TRBD1	.	TRBJ1-5	TGTGCCAGCAGGAACAGGGGAACGAGCAATCAGCCCCAGCATTTT	CASRNRGTSNQPQHF
TRBV11-2	.	many	TRBJ2-3	TGTGCCAGCAGCTTAGATCGGGTAGAGGCAGATACGCAGTATTTT	CASSLDRVEADTQYF
TRBV7-9	.	few	TRBJ1-1	TGTGCCAGCAGCGCGTCCGGGACGCATTCCGAAGCTTTCTTT	CASSASGTHSEAFF
TRBV12-3/TRBV12-4	.	.	TRBJ2-4	TGTGCCAGCAGCCTCGAGGGGTACATTCAGTACTTC	CASSLEGYIQYF
TRBV12-3/TRBV12-4	.	.	TRBJ1-1	TGTGCCAGCAGACCCTGCGGGAGGGAGAACACTGAAGCTTTCTTT	CASRPCGRENTEAFF
TRBV10-3	TRBD1	many	TRBJ2-5	TGTGCCATCAGAGCCGGGACAGGGATGGAGACCCAGTACTTC	CAIRAGTGMETQYF
TRBV7-6	.	.	TRBJ1-2	TGTGCCAGCAGCTTAGCATCGCAGGGAGGCTACACCTTC	CASSLASQGGYTF
TRBV2	TRBD2	few	TRBJ2-5	TGTGCCAGCAGCGCCCGGGGGGTGTCAGAGACCCAGTACTTC	CASSARGVSETQYF
TRBV18	TRBD1	many	TRBJ2-7	TGTGCCAGCTCACGGCCGGGACAGGGGATGTACGAGCAGTACTTC	CASSRPGQGMYEQYF
TRBV9	TRBD2	.	TRBJ2-6	TGTGCCAGCAGCGTAAGCTATCCGGGGGGCTCTGGGGCCAACGTCCTGACTTTC	CASSVSYPGGSGANVLTF
TRBV7-2	.	many	TRBJ1-2	TGTGCCAGCAGGTCAGGGTGGGGCTACACCTTC	CASRSGWGYTF
TRBV28	TRBD2	.	TRBJ2-3	TGTGCCAGCAGTCCTCTAGCGGGGGGGCCAGATACGCAGTATTTT	CASSPLAGGPDTQYF
TRBV30	.	few	TRBJ2-3	TGTGCCTGGAGTCTTGGGCGGATTAGATCAGATACGCAGTATTTT	CAWSLGRIRSDTQYF
TRBV11-2	TRBD2	many	TRBJ2-1	TGTGCCAGCAGCCCAAGCGGGGCCGGAATGTACAATGAGCAGTTCTTC	CASSPSGAGMYNEQFF
TRBV20-1	TRBD1	.	TRBJ2-6	TGCAGTGCTAGGGCCGACGGGACAGAGGGGGCCAACGTCCGGACTTTC	CSARADGTEGANVRTF
TRBV7-2	TRBD1	many	TRBJ1-2	TGTGCCAGCAGCGGCGGGACAGCTAACTATGGCTACACCTTC	CASSGGTANYGYTF
TRBV7-2	.	.	TRBJ2-5	TGTGCCAGCAGCTTAGTCGGGCCCCAGAAGCAGTACTTC	CASSLVGPQKQYF
TRBV7-2	.	many	TRBJ2-1	TGTGCCAGCAGCCGTGGGGTCGCCAGCTCCTACAATGAGCAGTTCTTC	CASSRGVASSYNEQFF
TRBV7-9	TRBD1	many	TRBJ1-1	TGTGCCAGCAGCTGGGAGACAGGGGGCACTGAAGCTTTCTTT	CASSWETGGTEAFF
TRBV12-3/TRBV12-4	.	many	TRBJ1-5	TGTGCCAGCAGCCCTTCGGGGCAGGGCGTTCAGCCCCAGCATTTT	CASSPSGQGVQPQHF
TRBV10-3	.	.	TRBJ1-2	TGTGCCATCAGCTGGGGAAACTCTGAGGATGGCTACACCTTC	CAISWGNSEDGYTF
TRBV5-1	TRBD2	few	TRBJ2-5	TGCGCCAGCAGCTTGCGGACTAGCGGGAGCGGAGAGACCCAGTACTTC	CASSLRTSGSGETQYF
TRBV4-3	.	once	TRBJ1-4	TGCGCCAGCAGCCAAGAAGGACAAGTGGGTGAAAAGCTGTTTTTT	CASSQEGQVGEKLFF
TRBV6-2/TRBV6-3	.	.	TRBJ1-4	TGTGCCAGCAGTTACATCAAGGTGACGGCTAATGAAAAACTGTTTTTT	CASSYIKVTANEKLFF
TRBV6-1	.	.	TRBJ2-7	TGTGCCAGCACCCTCCGGCAGGGTAGCCTGAGAATTCTGGGGAATGAGCAGTACTTC	CASTLRQGSLRILGNEQYF
TRBV20-1	TRBD2	once	TRBJ2-5	TGCAGTGCTAAGGACGGGGGGGACCAAGAGACCCAGTACTTC	CSAKDGGDQETQYF
TRBV4-1	.	few	TRBJ1-5	TGCGCCAGCAGCCAAGACCAGATTGTCAGGGGCAATCAGCCCCAGCATTTT	CASSQDQIVRGNQPQHF
TRBV12-3/TRBV12-4	TRBD2	many	TRBJ2-7	TGTGCCAGCAGACTGACTAGCGGGGGGATAAGCTCCTACGAGCAGTACTTC	CASRLTSGGISSYEQYF
TRBV11-3	TRBD2	many	TRBJ2-5	TGTGCCAGCAGCCGCACACGCGGGGGGGCGCGACAGACCCAGTACTTC	CASSRTRGGARQTQYF
TRBV19	.	.	TRBJ1-2	TGTGCCAGTAGGGGTCGAGGGCGTGAGGATGGCTACACCTTC	CASRGRGREDGYTF
TRBV18	.	.	TRBJ1-1	TGTGCCAGCTCACCGGATACAGGTGAAGCTTTCTTT	CASSPDTGEAFF
TRBV5-1	TRBD1	many	TRBJ1-2	TGCGCCAGCAGCTTTTCCGGGACAGGAGGCTATGGCTACACCTTC	CASSFSGTGGYGYTF
TRBV20-1	.	.	TRBJ2-1	TGCAGTGCAGGGAGAGTCGATGAGCAGTTCTTC	CSAGRVDEQFF
TRBV7-2	.	many	TRBJ1-2	TGTGCCAGCAGCTCGTGGACATTCTATGGCTACACCTTC	CASSSWTFYGYTF
TRBV2	TRBD1	.	TRBJ1-1	TGTGCCAGCAGCGGACCCGGGACAGTGACGAGAACTGAAGCTTTCTTT	CASSGPGTVTRTEAFF
TRBV7-6	.	many	TRBJ2-3	TGTGCCAGCAGCCTGGACTCCCTCGGGGATACGCAGTATTTT	CASSLDSLGDTQYF
TRBV12-3/TRBV12-4	.	many	TRBJ2-1	TGTGCCAGCAGGCCGTGGGGCCAGGTTCTCGGGAATGAGCAGTTCTTC	CASRPWGQVLGNEQFF
TRBV20-1	.	few	TRBJ2-2	TGCAGTGCAAAGAAGCAGATCTCGAGGGAGCTGTTTTTT	CSAKKQISRELFF